This TCR beta chain came from a study of shared clonotypes between healthy human individuals. Study results and limitations: Only blood was sampled; tissue repertoires likely differ. An effect of sequencing depth on clonotype sharing among donors was expected.

Using immunoSEQ multiplex PCR, the repertoire was profiled, and TCRdb retains in-frame clones only, with some absent. The sample shows about 1.5 million clones, 96% of them seen only once. With respect to this clone: Its antigen is unidentified.

Everyone who donated was a Caucasian adult who lived in Nashville, Tennessee. The sequence derives from a man younger than 40 in good health. Specimen: naive CD4+ T cells sorted from blood. Subset: CD45RA+ positively selected.

As DNA, the CDR3 is TGCGCCAGCAGCCTGGACAGGGCTGCAACTAATGAAAAACTGTTTTTT. This translates into CASSLDRAATNEKLFF. J is TRBJ1-4 and V is TRBV5-1; 8 positions agree with TRBD1. The CDR3 is 16 amino acids. Germline loops: CDR1 SGHRS, CDR2 YFSETQ. V lost 4 bases and J lost 0; bases outside the gene matches: 5.